Listed here are 23 T cell receptor beta chains from one sample, sequenced in a study of beta chain features in type 1 diabetes. Notes on the study in general: In every one of the four CD4+ subsets, TCRB CDR3s were moderately but significantly shorter in Type 1 diabetes patients.

These TCRs are of unknown antigen specificity. The authors reverse transcribed all of the isolated RNA, so sequencing captured expressed TCRB transcripts. The repertoire was sequenced with immunoSEQ multiplex PCR; TCRdb's copy has only in-frame clones and lacks some. The sample gives about 650,000 clones, over 10% of which show up once; over 0.1% is in the top ten. The sequencing sample was made of naive CD4+ T cells from blood. All receptors derive from a man under 40 with type 1 diabetes.

The chain employs TRBV19 and TRBJ2-3; 11 nucleotides agree with TRBD2. V lost 0 bases, J lost 4 bases, and 9 bases stayed unmatched. The CDR3 runs 18 residues. CDR1 and CDR2 (germline): LNHDA, SQIVND (reference sequence). The CDR3 sequence: CASSIELAGAVRADTQYF. The CDR3 DNA is TGTGCCAGTAGTATAGAACTAGCGGGGGCTGTGAGGGCAGATACGCAGTATTTT.

This clone was found a few times. The gene calls are TRBV2 and TRBJ2-2; D possibly corresponds to TRBD1 (6 bases). From germline, CDR1 is SNHLY and CDR2 FYNNEI. The CDR3 totals 15 residues. The V end lost 5 bases, the J end lost 4 bases, and 14 bases lay between the germline ends. DNA for the CDR3: TGTGCCAGCAGTTACGTTGAAGGGGGCACCGGGGAGCTGTTTTTT. Translation gives CASSYVEGGTGELFF.

The chain carries TRBV7-2 and TRBJ2-7; TRBD1 matches 8 bases. This CDR3 is built from 14 residues. V lost 5 bases, J lost 3 bases, and 6 bases stayed unmatched. Germline CDR1 is SGHTA and CDR2 is FQGNSA. The CDR3 sequence: CASSLTGQVYEQYF. The CDR3 region has the DNA TGTGCCAGCAGCCTAACGGGACAGGTCTACGAGCAGTACTTC.

The chain links TRBV7-2 to TRBJ2-1, with TRBD2 matching over 7 bases. Trimming at V came to 3 bases and at J to 6 bases, leaving 8 bases not matched to a gene. The CDR3 extends over 15 amino acids. Germline V gives CDR1 SGHTA, CDR2 FQGNSA. The CDR3 DNA follows: TGTGCCAGCAGCTTTTCTAGCGGTCCTGTCAATGAGCAGTTCTTC. This translates into CASSFSSGPVNEQFF.

This clone has at least ten counts. The V gene is TRBV16, the J gene TRBJ2-4; D ambiguous. Germline V gene data show CDR1 as KGHSY and CDR2 as FQNENV. V lost 4 bases and J 6 bases, leaving 4 bases between the germline ends. This CDR3 has 11 residues. The CDR3 region is CASSPRNIQYF. In DNA form, the CDR3 reads TGTGCCAGCAGCCCCAGAAACATTCAGTACTTC. Based on the CDR3 plus reference TRBV16 and TRBJ2-4, the full variable domain is GEEVAQTPKHLVRGEGQKAKLYCAPIKGHSYVFWYQQVLKNEFKFLISFQNENVFDETGMPKERFSAKCLPNSPCSLEIQATKLEDSAVYFCASSPRNIQYFGAGTRLSVL.

This chain joins TRBV4-1 and TRBJ1-4; 7 bases map to TRBD1. With 4 bases clipped from V and 7 bases from J, the junction kept 9 bases outside the gene matches. The CDR3 is made up of 15 amino acids. Germline V lookup: CDR1 MGHRA, CDR2 YSYEKL. The CDR3 DNA is TGCGCCAGCAGCCCCTCACAGGGGACGGTTGAAAAACTGTTTTTT. The encoded protein is CASSPSQGTVEKLFF.

This clone was observed a few times. J is TRBJ1-6 and V is TRBV6-5; 7 nucleotides align to TRBD1. The junction had 6 bases not matched to a gene; V was cut back by 10 bases and J by 3 bases. Germline lookup yields CDR1 MNHEY and CDR2 SVGAGI. The CDR3 consists of 14 residues. CDR3 DNA sequence: TGTGCCACAGAGCCAGGGGGCTATAATTCACCCCTCCACTTT. Translated: CATEPGGYNSPLHF.

The chain combines TRBV7-2 with TRBJ2-1; D unclear. The CDR3 runs to 13 residues. Per the germline V gene, CDR1 is SGHTA and CDR2 is FQGNSA. V lost 1 base and J 4 bases, leaving 5 bases between the germline ends. The CDR3 DNA sequence: TGTGCCAGCAGCTTAGAAGTTTACAATGAGCAGTTCTTC. Encoded protein: CASSLEVYNEQFF.

In this sample, this clone turned up a few times. V is TRBV10-3 and J is TRBJ1-6, with 7 bases identical to TRBD1. CDR3 length: 14 residues. CDR1 and CDR2 from the germline V gene are ENHRY and SYGVKD. With V trimmed by 2 bases and J by 10 bases, 5 bases remained unmatched. CDR3: CAISERQGRSPLHF. In DNA, the CDR3 is TGTGCCATCAGTGAGAGACAGGGTCGATCACCCCTCCACTTT.

The V gene is TRBV11-3, the J gene TRBJ2-5, with 11 bases identical to TRBD1. The CDR3 is 16 amino acids. Germline V lookup: CDR1 SGHNT, CDR2 YENEEA. With 6 bases clipped from V and 4 bases from J, the junction kept 10 bases outside the gene matches. In nucleotides, the CDR3 is TGTGCCAGCAGGAGACCGGGGACAGGGGGTTCAGAGACCCAGTACTTC. Translating gives CASRRPGTGGSETQYF. The full variable domain, rest sourced from reference TRBV11-3 and TRBJ2-5, is EAGVVQSPRYKIIEKKQPVAFWCNPISGHNTLYWYLQNLGQGPELLIRYENEEAVDDSQLPKDRFSAERLKGVDSTLKIQPAELGDSAVYLCASRRPGTGGSETQYFGPGTRLLVL.

The rearrangement uses TRBV6-5 and TRBJ1-5; D gene ambiguous. This CDR3 spans 14 amino acids. CDR1 is MNHEY, CDR2 SVGAGI, per germline. V shed 6 bases and J shed 9 bases, with 18 bases lying between them. The CDR3 DNA is TGTGCCAGCAGCAAGAGACGCGGTTTAACGCCCCAGCATTTT. This codes for CASSKRRGLTPQHF.

The chain has TRBV5-4 and TRBJ2-1, with 8 bases that match TRBD1. The CDR3 totals 14 residues. The germline V gene encodes CDR1 SGHNT and CDR2 YYREEE (reference sequence). Trimming at V came to 0 bases and at J to 15 bases, leaving 11 bases not matched to a gene. For the CDR3, the DNA is TGTGCCAGCAGCTTGGCAGGGGGCGCTTATAATCCGTTCTTC. It translates to CASSLAGGAYNPFF.

The V gene is TRBV2, the J gene TRBJ1-6; D perhaps matches TRBD1 (5 bases). Trimming cost V 6 bases and J 9 bases, with 18 bases left between them. The CDR3 has 15 amino acids. Germline CDR1 is SNHLY and CDR2 is FYNNEI. The CDR3 loop reads CASRRGSDNGSPLHF. The CDR3 DNA reads as TGTGCCAGCAGGCGAGGGTCGGACAACGGTTCACCCCTCCACTTT.

This clone occurred a few times. J is TRBJ2-3 and V is TRBV7-2; D not resolved. Germline CDR1 and CDR2: SGHTA and FQGNSA. The CDR3 covers 16 residues. V was shortened by 0 bases and J by 1 base, with 11 bases between the two germline ends. The CDR3 DNA reads as TGTGCCAGCAGCTTAGCGCACGGAAGGGGCACAGATACGCAGTATTTT. The encoded protein is CASSLAHGRGTDTQYF.

The chain uses TRBV5-4 and TRBJ1-1, with TRBD1 as a possible D gene (5 bases). V was shortened by 1 base and J by 0 bases, with 10 bases between the two germline ends. Germline V gives CDR1 SGHNT, CDR2 YYREEE (reference sequence). The CDR3 has 15 residues. This CDR3 is CASSLKGFVNTEAFF. The CDR3 region has the DNA TGTGCCAGCAGCTTGAAGGGGTTCGTGAACACTGAAGCTTTCTTT. Drawing the rest from reference TRBV5-4 and TRBJ1-1, the complete variable domain is ETGVTQSPTHLIKTRGQQVTLRCSSQSGHNTVSWYQQALGQGPQFIFQYYREEENGRGNFPPRFSGLQFPNYSSELNVNALELDDSALYLCASSLKGFVNTEAFFGQGTRLTVV.

The chain employs TRBV18 and TRBJ2-5, with D unresolved. The V and J ends lost 5 bases and 0 bases respectively, with 16 bases between them. The CDR3 has 16 amino acids. The germline CDR1 and CDR2 sequences are KGHSH and LQKENI. CDR3 in amino acids: CASSYVARPYQETQYF. Here the CDR3 DNA reads TGTGCCAGCTCATATGTGGCCAGACCGTACCAAGAGACCCAGTACTTC.

The chain joins TRBV6-6 to TRBJ1-2, with 7 nucleotides matching TRBD1. This CDR3 is built from 16 residues. V shed 5 bases and J 0 bases; nucleotides not matched to a gene: 9. Germline lookup yields CDR1 MNHNY and CDR2 SVGAGI (reference sequence). The CDR3 is CASSLRDRPPNYGYTF. CDR3 nucleotide sequence: TGTGCCAGCAGTCTCCGGGACAGACCGCCTAACTATGGCTACACCTTC.

This clone was seen a few times. The gene calls are TRBV5-1 and TRBJ2-1; 8 bases match TRBD2. CDR3 size: 14 residues. Trimming took 3 bases from V and 9 from J; bases not matched to a gene: 8. In germline, CDR1 is SGHRS, CDR2 YFSETQ. In DNA, the CDR3 is TGCGCCAGCAGCTCTATCTTTACTAGCGGTGAGCAGTTCTTC. It codes for CASSSIFTSGEQFF.

This clone was seen more than once but under ten times. Other DNA variants within this sample encode the same CDR3. This chain connects TRBV7-9 to TRBJ2-3; D is perhaps TRBD2 (5 bases). The CDR3 is made up of 13 amino acids. The germline gives CDR1 SEHNR, CDR2 FQNEAQ (reference sequence). V shed 8 bases and J shed 2 bases, with 11 bases lying between them. CDR3 in amino acids: CASSTGNTDTQYF. In DNA form, the CDR3 reads TGTGCCAGCTCTACGGGGAACACAGATACGCAGTATTTT.

The chain joins TRBV14 to TRBJ2-7, with D perhaps assigned TRBD1 or TRBD2 (5 bases each). Germline V gives CDR1 SGHDN, CDR2 FVKESK. The CDR3 runs to 12 residues. V dropped 0 bases and J dropped 7 bases, with 7 bases sitting between them. CDR3 sequence (DNA): TGTGCCAGCAGCCAAGATTGGGGGGAGCAGTACTTC. Translation: CASSQDWGEQYF.

This clone came up a few times. The chain has TRBV6-6 and TRBJ2-2; D is unclear. Germline lookup yields CDR1 MNHNY and CDR2 SVGAGI (reference sequence). Between the trimmed V and J ends, which lost 5 bases and 4 bases, there was a span of 2 bases. CDR3 length: 11 amino acids. CDR3 DNA: TGTGCCAGCAGTCCCACCGGGGAGCTGTTTTTT. Residues: CASSPTGELFF.

V usage is TRBV29-1 and J usage is TRBJ1-1; D is ambiguous. Germline V lookup: CDR1 SQVTM, CDR2 ANQGSEA. The CDR3 consists of 13 residues. V was clipped by 5 bases and J by 2 bases, with 12 bases between them. The CDR3: CSVSFTENTEAFF. The CDR3 DNA reads TGCAGCGTTTCGTTTACAGAAAACACTGAAGCTTTCTTT.

The chain joins TRBV5-1 to TRBJ1-5; no firm D call. CDR3 length: 15 amino acids. CDR1 and CDR2 (germline): SGHRS, YFSETQ. Trimming cost V 0 bases and J 3 bases, with 10 bases left between them. This chain's CDR3 is CASSLGNTINQPQHF. The CDR3 coding sequence is TGCGCCAGCAGCTTGGGTAACACCATCAATCAGCCCCAGCATTTT.